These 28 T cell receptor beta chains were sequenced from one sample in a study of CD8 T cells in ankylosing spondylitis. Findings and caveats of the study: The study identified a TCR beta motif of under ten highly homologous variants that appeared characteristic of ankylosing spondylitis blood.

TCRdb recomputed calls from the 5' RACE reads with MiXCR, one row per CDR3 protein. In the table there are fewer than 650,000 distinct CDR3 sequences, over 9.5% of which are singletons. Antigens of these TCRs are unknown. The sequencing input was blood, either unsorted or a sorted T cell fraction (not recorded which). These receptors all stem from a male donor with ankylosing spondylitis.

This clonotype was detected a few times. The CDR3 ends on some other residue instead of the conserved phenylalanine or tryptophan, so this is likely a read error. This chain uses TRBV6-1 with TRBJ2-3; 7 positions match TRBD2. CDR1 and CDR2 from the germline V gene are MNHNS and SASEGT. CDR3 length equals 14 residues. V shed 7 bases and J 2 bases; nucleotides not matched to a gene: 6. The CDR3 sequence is CASTIAGSTDTQYL. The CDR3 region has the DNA TGTGCCAGCACTATAGCGGGTTCCACAGATACGCAGTATCTT.

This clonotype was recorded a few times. CDR3 residues: CASSPRGPNEQFF. The CDR3 region has the DNA TGTGCCAGCAGCCCAAGAGGGCCCAATGAGCAGTTCTTC. The chain recombines TRBV7-7 with TRBJ2-1; possible D gene TRBD2, 5 bases. This CDR3 has 13 residues. CDR1 SSHAT and CDR2 FNYEAQ come from the germline V gene (reference sequence). The ends were cut back, 5 bases at V and 6 bases at J, with 11 bases in the middle.

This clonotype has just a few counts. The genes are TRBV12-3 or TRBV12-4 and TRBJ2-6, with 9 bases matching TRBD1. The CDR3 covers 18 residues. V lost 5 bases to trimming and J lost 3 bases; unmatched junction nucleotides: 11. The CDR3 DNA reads TGTGCCAGCAGTCGTTTGGGACAGGGTATGAGTGGGGCCAACGTCCTGACTTTC. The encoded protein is CASSRLGQGMSGANVLTF.

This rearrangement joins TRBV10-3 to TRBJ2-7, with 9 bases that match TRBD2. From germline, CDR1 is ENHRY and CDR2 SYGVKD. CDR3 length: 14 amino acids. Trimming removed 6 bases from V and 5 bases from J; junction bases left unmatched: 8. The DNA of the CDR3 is TGTGCCATCAGGTTAGGTAGCGGGAGTCACGAGCAGTACTTC. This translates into CAIRLGSGSHEQYF.

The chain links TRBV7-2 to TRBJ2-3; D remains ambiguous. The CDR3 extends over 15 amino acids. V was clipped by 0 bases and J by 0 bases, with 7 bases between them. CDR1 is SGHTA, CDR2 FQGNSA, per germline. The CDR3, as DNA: TGTGCCAGCAGCTTAGCTGCTACTAGCACAGATACGCAGTATTTT. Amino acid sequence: CASSLAATSTDTQYF.

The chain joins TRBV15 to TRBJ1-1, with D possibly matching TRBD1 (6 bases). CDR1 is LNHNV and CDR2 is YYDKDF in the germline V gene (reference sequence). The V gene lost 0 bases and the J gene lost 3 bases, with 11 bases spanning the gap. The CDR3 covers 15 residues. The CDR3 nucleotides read TGTGCCACCAGCAGAGAGGGACACTTGGACACTGAAGCTTTCTTT. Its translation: CATSREGHLDTEAFF.

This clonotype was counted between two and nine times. The CDR3 protein is CASSLVSRNYEQYV. CDR3 DNA: TGTGCCAGCAGCTTAGTTTCTAGAAACTACGAGCAGTACGTC. The chain has TRBV7-2 and TRBJ2-7; D is ambiguous. Germline V lookup: CDR1 SGHTA, CDR2 FQGNSA. The CDR3 spans 14 residues. V was cut by 1 base and J by 3 bases, with 10 bases left in between.

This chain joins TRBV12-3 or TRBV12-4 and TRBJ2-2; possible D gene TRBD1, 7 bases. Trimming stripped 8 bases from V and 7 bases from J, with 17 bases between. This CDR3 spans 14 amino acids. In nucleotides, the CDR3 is TGTGCCAGCGAGGGCAGGGGGAGGTTCGGGGAGCTGTTTTTT. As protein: CASEGRGRFGELFF.

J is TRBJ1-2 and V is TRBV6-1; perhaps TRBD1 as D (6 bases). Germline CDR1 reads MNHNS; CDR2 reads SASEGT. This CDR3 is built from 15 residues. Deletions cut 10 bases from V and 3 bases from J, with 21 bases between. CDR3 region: CAISDSVKVDYGYTF. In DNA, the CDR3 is TGTGCCATTTCGGACAGCGTTAAAGTAGACTATGGCTACACCTTC.

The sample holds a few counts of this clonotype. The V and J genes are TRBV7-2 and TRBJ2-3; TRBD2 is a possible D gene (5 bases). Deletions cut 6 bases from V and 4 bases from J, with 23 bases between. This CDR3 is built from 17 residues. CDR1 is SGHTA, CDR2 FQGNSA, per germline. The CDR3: CASSLAAAGGGADTQYF. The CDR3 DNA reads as TGTGCCAGCAGTTTGGCGGCGGCGGGTGGAGGCGCAGATACGCAGTATTTT.

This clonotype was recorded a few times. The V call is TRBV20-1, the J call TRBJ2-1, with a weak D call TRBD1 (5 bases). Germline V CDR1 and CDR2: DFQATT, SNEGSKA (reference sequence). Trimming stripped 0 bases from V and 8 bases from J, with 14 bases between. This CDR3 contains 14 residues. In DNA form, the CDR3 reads TGCAGTGCTAGAGAAGGCTCATGGGGCGATGAGCAGTTCTTC. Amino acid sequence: CSAREGSWGDEQFF.

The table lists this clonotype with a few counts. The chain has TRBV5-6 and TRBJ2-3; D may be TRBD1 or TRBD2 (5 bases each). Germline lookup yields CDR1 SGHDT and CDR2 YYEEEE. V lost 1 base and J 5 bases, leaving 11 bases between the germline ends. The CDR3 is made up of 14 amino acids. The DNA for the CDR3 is TGTGCCAGCAGCTTGTCTAGGGACGGAGATACGCAGTATTTT. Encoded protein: CASSLSRDGDTQYF. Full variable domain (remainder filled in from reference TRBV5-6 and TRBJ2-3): DAGVTQSPTHLIKTRGQQVTLRCSPKSGHDTVSWYQQALGQGPQFIFQYYEEEERQRGNFPDRFSGHQFPNYSSELNVNALLLGDSALYLCASSLSRDGDTQYFGPGTRLTVL.

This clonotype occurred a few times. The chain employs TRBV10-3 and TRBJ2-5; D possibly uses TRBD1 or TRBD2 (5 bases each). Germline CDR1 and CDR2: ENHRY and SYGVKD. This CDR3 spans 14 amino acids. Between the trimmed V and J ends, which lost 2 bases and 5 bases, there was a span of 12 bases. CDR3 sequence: CAISEAGREETQYF. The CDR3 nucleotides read TGTGCCATCAGTGAGGCGGGCAGGGAGGAGACCCAGTACTTC.

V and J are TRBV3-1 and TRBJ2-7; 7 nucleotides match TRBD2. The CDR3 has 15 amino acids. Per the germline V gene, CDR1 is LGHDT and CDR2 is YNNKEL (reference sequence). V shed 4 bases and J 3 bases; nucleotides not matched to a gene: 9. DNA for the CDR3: TGTGCCAGCAGCCCCAGTCTAGCGGCTAACTACGAGCAGTACTTC. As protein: CASSPSLAANYEQYF.

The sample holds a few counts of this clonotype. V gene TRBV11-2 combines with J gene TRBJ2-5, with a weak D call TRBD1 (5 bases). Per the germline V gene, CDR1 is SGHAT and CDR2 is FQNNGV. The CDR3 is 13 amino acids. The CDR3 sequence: CVSRQGDGETQYF. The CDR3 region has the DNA TGTGTCTCCAGGCAGGGCGACGGGGAGACCCAGTACTTC.

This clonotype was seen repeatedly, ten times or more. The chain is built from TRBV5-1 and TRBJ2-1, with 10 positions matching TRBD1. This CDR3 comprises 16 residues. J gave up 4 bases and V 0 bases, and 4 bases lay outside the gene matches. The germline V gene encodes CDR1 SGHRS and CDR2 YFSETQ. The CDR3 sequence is CASSLVPGQGYNEQFF. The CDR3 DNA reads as TGCGCCAGCAGCTTGGTCCCGGGACAGGGGTACAATGAGCAGTTCTTC.

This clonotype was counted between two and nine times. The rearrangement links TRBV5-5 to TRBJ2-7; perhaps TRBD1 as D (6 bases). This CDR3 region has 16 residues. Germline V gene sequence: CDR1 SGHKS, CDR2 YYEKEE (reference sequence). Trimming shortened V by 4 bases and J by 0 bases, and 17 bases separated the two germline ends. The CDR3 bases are TGTGCCAGCAGCCCGCTTGGGGGCCGGAGCTCCTACGAGCAGTACGTC. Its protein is CASSPLGGRSSYEQYV.

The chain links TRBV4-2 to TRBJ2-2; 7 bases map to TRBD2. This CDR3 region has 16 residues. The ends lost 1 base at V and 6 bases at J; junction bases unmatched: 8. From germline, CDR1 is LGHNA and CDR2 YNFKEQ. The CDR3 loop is CASSQVLARDPGELFF. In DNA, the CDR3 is TGTGCCAGCAGCCAAGTACTAGCGAGAGATCCCGGGGAGCTGTTTTTT.

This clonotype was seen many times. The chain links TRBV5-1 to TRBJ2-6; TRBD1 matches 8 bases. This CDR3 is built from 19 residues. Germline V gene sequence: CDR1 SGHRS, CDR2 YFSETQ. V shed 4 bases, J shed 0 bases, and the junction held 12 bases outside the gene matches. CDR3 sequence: CASSLRRQGSVSGANVLTF. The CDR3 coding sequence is TGCGCCAGCAGCCTTAGACGACAGGGGTCTGTCTCTGGGGCCAACGTCCTGACTTTC.

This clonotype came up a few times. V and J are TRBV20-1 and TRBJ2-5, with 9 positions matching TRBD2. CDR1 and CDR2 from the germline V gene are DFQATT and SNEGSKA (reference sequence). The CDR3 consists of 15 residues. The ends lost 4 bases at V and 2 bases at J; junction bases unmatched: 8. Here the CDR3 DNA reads TGCAGTGCTACTAAAGAAGCGGGGGGACAAGAGACCCAGTACTTC. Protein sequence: CSATKEAGGQETQYF.

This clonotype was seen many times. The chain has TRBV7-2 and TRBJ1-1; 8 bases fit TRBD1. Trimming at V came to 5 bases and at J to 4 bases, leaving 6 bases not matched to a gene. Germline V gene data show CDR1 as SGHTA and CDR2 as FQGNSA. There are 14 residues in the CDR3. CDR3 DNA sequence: TGTGCCAGCAGCCGCGACAGGGGACGCACTGAAGCTTTCTTT. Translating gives CASSRDRGRTEAFF.

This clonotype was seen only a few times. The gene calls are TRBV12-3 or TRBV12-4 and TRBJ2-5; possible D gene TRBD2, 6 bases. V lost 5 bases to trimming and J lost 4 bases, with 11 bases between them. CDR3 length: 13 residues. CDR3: CASSPGLLETQYF. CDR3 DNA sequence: TGTGCCAGCAGTCCGGGACTCTTAGAGACCCAGTACTTC.

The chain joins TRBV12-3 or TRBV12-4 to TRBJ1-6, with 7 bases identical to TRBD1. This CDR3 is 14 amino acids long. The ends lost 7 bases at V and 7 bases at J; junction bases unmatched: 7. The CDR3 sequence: CASTPTGRNSPLHF. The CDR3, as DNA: TGTGCCAGCACTCCGACAGGGAGAAATTCACCCCTCCACTTT.

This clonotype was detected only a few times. The CDR3 sequence is CSASIEETQYF. CDR3 DNA: TGCAGTGCTAGCATTGAAGAGACCCAGTACTTC. The V gene is TRBV20-1, the J gene TRBJ2-5, with unresolved D. The V gene lost 3 bases and the J gene lost 3 bases, with 5 bases spanning the gap. The CDR3 is 11 residues long. The germline V gene encodes CDR1 DFQATT and CDR2 SNEGSKA (reference sequence).

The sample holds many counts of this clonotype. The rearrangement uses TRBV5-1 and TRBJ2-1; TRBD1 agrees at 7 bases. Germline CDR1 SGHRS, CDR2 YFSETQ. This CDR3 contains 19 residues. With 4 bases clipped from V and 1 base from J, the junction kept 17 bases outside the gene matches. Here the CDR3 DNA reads TGCGCCAGCAGCGGACAGGACCTGAGCTGGCGGGCGTCCTACAATGAGCAGTTCTTC. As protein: CASSGQDLSWRASYNEQFF.

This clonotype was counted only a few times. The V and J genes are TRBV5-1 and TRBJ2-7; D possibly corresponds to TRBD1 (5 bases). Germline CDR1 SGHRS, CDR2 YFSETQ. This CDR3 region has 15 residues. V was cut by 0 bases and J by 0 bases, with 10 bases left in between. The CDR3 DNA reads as TGCGCCAGCAGCTTGGGGGGCCCCCCCTCCTACGAGCAGTACTTC. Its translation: CASSLGGPPSYEQYF.

For the CDR3, the DNA is TGTGCCAGCAGTTTTGGCCCCGGTGGCAATCAGCCCCAGCATTTT. This gives the protein CASSFGPGGNQPQHF. V usage is TRBV12-3 or TRBV12-4 and J usage is TRBJ1-5; D unresolved. Trimming took off 3 bases at V and 2 bases at J, with 11 bases between the two ends. There are 15 residues in the CDR3.

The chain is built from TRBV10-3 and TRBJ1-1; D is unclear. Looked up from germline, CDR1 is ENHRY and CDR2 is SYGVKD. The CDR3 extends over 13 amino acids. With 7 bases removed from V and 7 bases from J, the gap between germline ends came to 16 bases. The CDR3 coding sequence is TGTGCCATCAATGAAGGCAGCTACAATGAAGCTTTCTTT. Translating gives CAINEGSYNEAFF.